This entry describes one T cell receptor beta chain. The source of the sample is a study of T cell responses to AZD1222 COVID-19 vaccine. Profiling relied on immunoSEQ multiplex PCR, and the TCRdb table lists in-frame clones only, not all of them. Altogether over 110,000 clones are present, roughly 93% being singletons, with the ten largest covering around 10%. V lost 4 bases and J lost 8, with 11 bases in between. The CDR3 has 11 residues. The germline CDR1 and CDR2 sequences are SQVTM and ANQGSEA. The clonotype originates from an adult who received the AZD1222 COVID-19 vaccine. This rearrangement joins TRBV29-1 to TRBJ1-2; D possibly corresponds to TRBD1 (5 bases). The specimen was peripheral blood, collected 28 days after the second AZD1222 dose. The CDR3 region has the DNA TGCAGCGTTGGTGAGGGGCACGGCTACACCTTC. Its protein is CSVGEGHGYTF.